The 22 T cell receptor beta chains presented below share a single source sample, sequenced in a study of T cell responses to AZD1222 COVID-19 vaccine. Produced via immunoSEQ multiplex PCR; TCRdb's table is partial and in-frame only. The sample gives approximately 130,000 clones, 80% to 95% of which show up once; approximately 3.1% is in the top ten. The sample here was peripheral blood, taken on day 0 of AZD1222 vaccination. These receptors all come from an adult in good health.

The chain carries TRBV5-4 and TRBJ2-2; D not certain. V gave up 2 bases and J gave up 5 bases, with 10 bases separating them. Germline CDR1 and CDR2: SGHNT and YYREEE (reference sequence). The CDR3 sequence is 14 residues long. CDR3 loop: CASSLDSGTGELFF. For the CDR3, the DNA is TGTGCCAGCAGCTTAGATTCCGGAACCGGGGAGCTGTTTTTT.

The chain employs TRBV6-5 and TRBJ1-1; the D is unclear. V lost 11 bases to trimming and J lost 1 base, with 8 bases between them. This CDR3 is built from 11 residues. Per the germline V gene, CDR1 is MNHEY and CDR2 is SVGAGI. The CDR3 DNA sequence: TGTGCCTGCCACAGGAACACTGAAGCTTTCTTT. As protein: CACHRNTEAFF.

This chain uses TRBV29-1 with TRBJ2-7, with 9 positions matching TRBD1. V dropped 7 bases and J dropped 5; count of bases not matched to a gene: 9. The CDR3 spans 13 residues. Germline CDR1 reads SQVTM; CDR2 reads ANQGSEA. CDR3 protein: CSGQPGQGDEQYF. The DNA for the CDR3 is TGCAGCGGACAACCGGGACAGGGCGACGAGCAGTACTTC.

The rearrangement uses TRBV27 and TRBJ1-1, with 8 bases identical to TRBD1. This CDR3 region has 18 residues. V lost 5 bases to trimming and J lost 0 bases; unmatched junction nucleotides: 14. Looked up from germline, CDR1 is MNHEY and CDR2 is SMNVEV (reference sequence). The CDR3 loop reads CASSRQTAGGVLNTEAFF. The CDR3 DNA follows: TGTGCCAGCAGTCGCCAAACCGCAGGGGGCGTTCTGAACACTGAAGCTTTCTTT.

The gene calls are TRBV3-1 (or the pseudogene TRBV3-2) and TRBJ1-1; no clear D gene. CDR3 length equals 15 residues. The germline V and J ends were trimmed by 1 base and 2 bases, with 11 bases remaining between them. Germline assignment: CDR1 LGHDT and CDR2 YNNKEL (reference sequence). The CDR3 reads CASSQAWVLNTEAFF. CDR3 DNA: TGTGCCAGCAGCCAAGCATGGGTCTTAAACACTGAAGCTTTCTTT.

This sequence joins TRBV27 and TRBJ2-2; D perhaps matches TRBD2 (5 bases). From germline, CDR1 is MNHEY and CDR2 SMNVEV (reference sequence). This CDR3 is 14 amino acids long. Deletions cut 7 bases from V and 4 bases from J, with 13 bases between. DNA for the CDR3: TGTGCCAGCACCCGGACTGAGTCCACCGGGGAGCTGTTTTTT. Amino acids: CASTRTESTGELFF.

J is TRBJ2-7 and V is TRBV5-1; a weak D match, TRBD2 (5 bases). Deletions cut 3 bases from V and 5 bases from J, with 15 bases between. CDR3 length: 14 residues. The germline V gene encodes CDR1 SGHRS and CDR2 YFSETQ. CDR3 in amino acids: CASSSVGGGDEQYF. The DNA for the CDR3 is TGCGCCAGCAGCTCCGTTGGAGGTGGCGACGAGCAGTACTTC.

The CDR3, as DNA: TGTGCCAGCAGCGAAAGTCTGAGTCGGCCCCAGCATTTT. Its translation is CASSESLSRPQHF. The rearrangement joins TRBV4-2 to TRBJ1-5; D not resolved. CDR1 is LGHNA and CDR2 is YNFKEQ in the germline V gene. The CDR3 runs to 13 residues. V dropped 5 bases and J dropped 9 bases, with 14 bases sitting between them.

The V and J genes are TRBV7-9 and TRBJ1-1; 9 bases fit TRBD1. CDR1 and CDR2 from the germline V gene are SEHNR and FQNEAQ (reference sequence). V was pared by 4 bases and J by 1 base, with 4 bases of the junction left unmatched. The CDR3 is made up of 15 amino acids. CDR3 sequence (DNA): TGTGCCAGCAGCTCACCGGGACAGGGGAACACTGAAGCTTTCTTT. Translated: CASSSPGQGNTEAFF.

The rearrangement uses TRBV27 and TRBJ1-2, with D unresolved. Germline values: CDR1 MNHEY, CDR2 SMNVEV (reference sequence). This CDR3 comprises 12 residues. The ends were cut back, 5 bases at V and 9 bases at J, with 13 bases in the middle. In nucleotides, the CDR3 is TGTGCCAGCAGTACGGGAGACCTCAGCTACACCTTC. Translated: CASSTGDLSYTF.

The gene calls are TRBV7-2 and TRBJ2-2, with 9 bases that match TRBD2. The CDR3 loop spans 16 amino acids. Germline loops: CDR1 SGHTA, CDR2 FQGNSA. The J segment lost 2 bases and the V segment lost 1 base, leaving 2 bases of the junction unmatched. CDR3 nucleotides: TGTGCCAGCAGCTTAGGGCTAGCGGGAAACACCGGGGAGCTGTTTTTT. Its protein is CASSLGLAGNTGELFF. The full variable domain, rest sourced from reference TRBV7-2 and TRBJ2-2, is GAGVSQSPSNKVTEKGKDVELRCDPISGHTALYWYRQSLGQGLEFLIYFQGNSAPDKSGLPSDRFSAERTGGSVSTLTIQRTQQEDSAVYLCASSLGLAGNTGELFFGEGSRLTVL.

The gene calls are TRBV6-5 and TRBJ1-4; no reliable D call. This CDR3 has 14 amino acids. Germline V lookup: CDR1 MNHEY, CDR2 SVGAGI. The V and J ends lost 0 bases and 3 bases respectively, with 5 bases between them. The CDR3 DNA sequence: TGTGCCAGCAGTTACTCGGGATCTAATGAAAAACTGTTTTTT. It specifies CASSYSGSNEKLFF.

The chain couples TRBV19 to TRBJ2-4; the D is unclear. V dropped 4 bases and J dropped 1 base, with 8 bases sitting between them. CDR1 and CDR2 (germline): LNHDA, SQIVND (reference sequence). The CDR3 consists of 14 residues. Here the CDR3 reads CASSTIGAKNIQYF. The CDR3 DNA sequence: TGTGCCAGTAGTACGATAGGGGCCAAAAACATTCAGTACTTC.

The genes are TRBV7-2 and TRBJ2-1; D ambiguous. CDR1 is SGHTA and CDR2 is FQGNSA in the germline V gene. V lost 0 bases and J lost 8, with 8 bases in between. CDR3 size: 13 residues. CDR3: CASSLAWGDEQFF. CDR3 nucleotides: TGTGCCAGCAGCTTAGCGTGGGGTGATGAGCAGTTCTTC. The variable domain in full, completed from reference TRBV7-2 and TRBJ2-1, reads GAGVSQSPSNKVTEKGKDVELRCDPISGHTALYWYRQSLGQGLEFLIYFQGNSAPDKSGLPSDRFSAERTGGSVSTLTIQRTQQEDSAVYLCASSLAWGDEQFFGPGTRLTVL.

The chain couples TRBV28 to TRBJ2-1; D perhaps matches TRBD2 (6 bases). Germline values: CDR1 MDHEN, CDR2 SYDVKM. The CDR3 loop spans 17 amino acids. V lost 6 bases and J lost 7, with 25 bases in between. CDR3 residues: CASSPPGGGMLKNEQFF. In DNA, the CDR3 is TGTGCCAGCAGCCCTCCCGGGGGTGGGATGTTGAAAAATGAGCAGTTCTTC.

This chain links TRBV28 with TRBJ2-7, with D perhaps TRBD1 or TRBD2 (5 bases each). The V gene lost 6 bases and the J gene lost 3 bases, with 15 bases spanning the gap. The CDR3 loop spans 14 amino acids. Germline lookup yields CDR1 MDHEN and CDR2 SYDVKM. Written as DNA, the CDR3 is TGTGCCAGCAGACCACGGGGCGACCACTACGAGCAGTACTTC. Residues: CASRPRGDHYEQYF.

The chain employs TRBV13 and TRBJ2-1; a possible D gene is TRBD2 (6 bases). The CDR3 length is 19 residues. The ends were cut back, 4 bases at V and 0 bases at J, with 22 bases in the middle. Germline-derived CDR1 and CDR2 are PRHDT and FYEKMQ (reference sequence). The CDR3 DNA is TGTGCCAGCAGCTCTATAGCGGAACAGGCCCACCTCTCCTACAATGAGCAGTTCTTC. Translating gives CASSSIAEQAHLSYNEQFF.

J is TRBJ1-6 and V is TRBV16, with 10 bases matching TRBD1. Trimming removed 5 bases from V and 7 bases from J; junction bases left unmatched: 5. Germline CDR1 reads KGHSY; CDR2 reads FQNENV. This CDR3 is 15 amino acids long. Written as DNA, the CDR3 is TGTGCCAGCAGCGAAGACAGGGGGCTGAATTCACCCCTCCACTTT. Translating it yields CASSEDRGLNSPLHF.

The chain is built from TRBV4-1 and TRBJ2-1, with 10 bases that match TRBD2. J gave up 8 bases and V 3 bases, and 7 bases lay outside the gene matches. This CDR3 has 15 residues. Germline CDR1 MGHRA, CDR2 YSYEKL. CDR3 amino acids: CASSHLAGGTDEQFF. CDR3 DNA sequence: TGCGCCAGCAGCCATTTAGCGGGAGGAACCGATGAGCAGTTCTTC.

This clone was counted a single time. The genes are TRBV4-1 and TRBJ2-1, with D unclear. The ends were cut back, 0 bases at V and 4 bases at J, with 7 bases in the middle. Germline assignment: CDR1 MGHRA and CDR2 YSYEKL. The CDR3 runs 14 residues. DNA of the CDR3: TGCGCCAGCAGCCAAGACACACTATACAATGAGCAGTTCTTC. Its protein product is CASSQDTLYNEQFF.

This clone appeared a single time. The chain uses TRBV30 and TRBJ2-1; D may be TRBD2 (6 bases). Trimming pared 3 bases from V and 3 bases from J, leaving 15 bases between. CDR1 is GTSNPN and CDR2 is SVGIG in the germline V gene (reference sequence). CDR3 size: 15 residues. The CDR3 DNA reads TGTGCCTGGAGGACCCCAATAGCGGACTACAATGAGCAGTTCTTC. Amino acids: CAWRTPIADYNEQFF.

V usage is TRBV4-1 and J usage is TRBJ1-2; 11 bases match TRBD1. Germline V gene sequence: CDR1 MGHRA, CDR2 YSYEKL. V was clipped by 5 bases and J by 6 bases; unmatched bases: 11. The length of the CDR3 is 16 residues. CDR3 residues: CASSGRDRGKINGYTF. DNA of the CDR3: TGCGCCAGCAGCGGCCGGGACAGGGGGAAGATAAATGGCTACACCTTC.